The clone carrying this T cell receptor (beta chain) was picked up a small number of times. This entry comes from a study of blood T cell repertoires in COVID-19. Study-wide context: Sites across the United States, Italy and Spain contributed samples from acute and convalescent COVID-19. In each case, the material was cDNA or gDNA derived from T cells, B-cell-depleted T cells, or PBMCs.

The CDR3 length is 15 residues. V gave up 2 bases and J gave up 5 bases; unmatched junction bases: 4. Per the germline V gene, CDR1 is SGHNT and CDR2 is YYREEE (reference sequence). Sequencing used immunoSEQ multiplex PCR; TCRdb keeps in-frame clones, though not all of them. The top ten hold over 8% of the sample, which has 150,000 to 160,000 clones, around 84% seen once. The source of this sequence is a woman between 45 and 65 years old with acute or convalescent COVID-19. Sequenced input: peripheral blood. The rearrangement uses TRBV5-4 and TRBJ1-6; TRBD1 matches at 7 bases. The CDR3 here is CASSFRQGDNSPLHF. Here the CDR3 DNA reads TGTGCCAGCAGCTTCCGACAGGGAGATAATTCACCCCTCCACTTT.